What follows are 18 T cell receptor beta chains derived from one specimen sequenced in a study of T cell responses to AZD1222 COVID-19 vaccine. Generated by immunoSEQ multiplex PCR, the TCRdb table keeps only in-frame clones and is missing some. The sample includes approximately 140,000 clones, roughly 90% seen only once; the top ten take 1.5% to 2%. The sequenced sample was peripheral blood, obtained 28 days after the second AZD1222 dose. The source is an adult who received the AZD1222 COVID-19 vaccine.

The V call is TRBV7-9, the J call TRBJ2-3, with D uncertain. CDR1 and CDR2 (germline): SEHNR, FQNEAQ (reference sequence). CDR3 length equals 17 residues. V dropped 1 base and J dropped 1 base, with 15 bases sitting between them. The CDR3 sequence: CASSLVVGATRTDTQYF. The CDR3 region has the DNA TGTGCCAGCAGCTTAGTGGTTGGTGCCACCCGCACAGATACGCAGTATTTT.

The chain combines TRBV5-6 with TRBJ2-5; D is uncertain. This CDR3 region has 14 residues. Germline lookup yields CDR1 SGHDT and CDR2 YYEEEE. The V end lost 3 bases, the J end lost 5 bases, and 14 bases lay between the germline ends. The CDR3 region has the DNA TGTGCCAGCAGCTCGATTGACCCCCTGGAGACCCAGTACTTC. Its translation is CASSSIDPLETQYF.

The CDR3 DNA sequence: TGTGCCAGCAGCGCCCCGATGCGCGGGGGCTCGGATACGCAGTATTTT. Translation gives CASSAPMRGGSDTQYF. The V call is TRBV5-4, the J call TRBJ2-3; maybe TRBD2 (7 bases). This CDR3 region has 16 residues. CDR1 is SGHNT and CDR2 is YYREEE in the germline V gene (reference sequence). V gave up 4 bases and J gave up 6 bases, with 21 bases separating them.

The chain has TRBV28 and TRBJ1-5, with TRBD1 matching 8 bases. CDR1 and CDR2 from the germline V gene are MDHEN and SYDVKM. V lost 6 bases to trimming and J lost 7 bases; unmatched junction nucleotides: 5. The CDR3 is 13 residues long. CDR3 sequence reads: CASSSDRVQPQHF. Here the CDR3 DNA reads TGTGCCAGCAGCTCGGACAGGGTCCAGCCCCAGCATTTT.

Written as DNA, the CDR3 is TGTGCCAGCAACACCGGGGAATCACCCCTCCACTTT. As protein: CASNTGESPLHF. The chain carries TRBV19 and TRBJ1-6; D unclear. The germline V and J ends were trimmed by 9 bases and 10 bases, with 13 bases remaining between them. This CDR3 comprises 12 residues. The germline V gene has CDR1 LNHDA and CDR2 SQIVND (reference sequence).

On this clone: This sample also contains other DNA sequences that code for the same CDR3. Here the CDR3 reads CSVEGAEAFF. CDR3 nucleotide sequence: TGCAGCGTCGAGGGTGCTGAAGCTTTCTTT. This sequence joins TRBV29-1 and TRBJ1-1, with D unclear. V was shortened by 6 bases and J by 6 bases, with 8 bases between the two germline ends. Germline V gives CDR1 SQVTM, CDR2 ANQGSEA. This CDR3 contains 10 residues.

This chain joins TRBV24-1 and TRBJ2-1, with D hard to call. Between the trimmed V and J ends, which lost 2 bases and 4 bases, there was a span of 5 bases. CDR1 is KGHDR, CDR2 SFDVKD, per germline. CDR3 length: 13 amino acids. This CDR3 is CATSDSAYNEQFF. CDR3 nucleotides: TGTGCCACCAGTGATTCGGCTTACAATGAGCAGTTCTTC.

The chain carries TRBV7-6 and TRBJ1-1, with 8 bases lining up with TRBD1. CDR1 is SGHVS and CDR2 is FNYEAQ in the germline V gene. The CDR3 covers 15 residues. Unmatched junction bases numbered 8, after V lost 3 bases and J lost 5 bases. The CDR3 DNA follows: TGTGCCAGCAGCTTCGGACAGGGCTTCCTAACTGAAGCTTTCTTT. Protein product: CASSFGQGFLTEAFF.

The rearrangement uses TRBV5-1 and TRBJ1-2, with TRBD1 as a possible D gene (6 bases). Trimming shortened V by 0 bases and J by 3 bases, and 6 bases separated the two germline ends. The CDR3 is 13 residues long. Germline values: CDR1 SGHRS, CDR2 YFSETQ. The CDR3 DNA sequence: TGCGCCAGCAGCTTGGAGGGGGACTATGGCTACACCTTC. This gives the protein CASSLEGDYGYTF.

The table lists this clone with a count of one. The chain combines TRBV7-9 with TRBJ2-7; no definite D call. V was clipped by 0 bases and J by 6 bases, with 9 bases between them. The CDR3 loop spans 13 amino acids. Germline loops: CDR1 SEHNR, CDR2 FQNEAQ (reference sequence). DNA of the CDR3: TGTGCCAGCAGCTTAGCCGGTAGCTCCGAGCAGTACTTC. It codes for CASSLAGSSEQYF.

In DNA form, the CDR3 reads TGTGCCAGCTCACACCCCGGGACAGAAGCTTTCTTT. Translation gives CASSHPGTEAFF. The chain links TRBV18 to TRBJ1-1; weak D call: TRBD1 (6 bases). The germline V gene has CDR1 KGHSH and CDR2 LQKENI. This CDR3 is built from 12 residues. Trimming shortened V by 4 bases and J by 8 bases, and 11 bases separated the two germline ends.

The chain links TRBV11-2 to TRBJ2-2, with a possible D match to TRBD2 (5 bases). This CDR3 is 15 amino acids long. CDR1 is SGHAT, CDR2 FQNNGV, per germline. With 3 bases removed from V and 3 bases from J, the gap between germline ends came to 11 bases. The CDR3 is CASSFQDLYTGELFF. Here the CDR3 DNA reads TGTGCCAGCAGCTTCCAGGACTTGTACACCGGGGAGCTGTTTTTT.

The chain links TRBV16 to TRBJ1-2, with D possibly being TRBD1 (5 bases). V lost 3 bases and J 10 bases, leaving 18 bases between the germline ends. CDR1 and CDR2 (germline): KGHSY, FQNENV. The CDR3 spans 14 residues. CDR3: CASSHKAGSGDYTF. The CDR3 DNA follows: TGTGCCAGCAGCCACAAGGCAGGGTCGGGTGACTACACCTTC.

DNA for the CDR3: TGTGCCAGCAGTGAATGGGGCAGGGGCAATCAGCCCCAGCATTTT. Protein sequence: CASSEWGRGNQPQHF. The chain has TRBV2 and TRBJ1-5; perhaps TRBD1 as D (5 bases). Germline-derived CDR1 and CDR2 are SNHLY and FYNNEI. V dropped 2 bases and J dropped 2 bases, with 10 bases sitting between them. The CDR3 spans 15 residues.

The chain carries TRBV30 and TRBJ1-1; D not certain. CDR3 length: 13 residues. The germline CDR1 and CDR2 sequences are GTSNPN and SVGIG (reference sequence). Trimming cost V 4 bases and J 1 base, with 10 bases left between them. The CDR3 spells CAWTPRGNTEAFF. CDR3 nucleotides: TGTGCCTGGACCCCGCGGGGGAACACTGAAGCTTTCTTT.

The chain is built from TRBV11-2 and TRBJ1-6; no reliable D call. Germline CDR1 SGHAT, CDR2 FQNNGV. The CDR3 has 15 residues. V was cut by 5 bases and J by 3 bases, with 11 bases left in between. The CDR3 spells CASSPSAHYNSPLHF. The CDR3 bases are TGTGCCAGCAGCCCCTCGGCCCACTATAATTCACCCCTCCACTTT.

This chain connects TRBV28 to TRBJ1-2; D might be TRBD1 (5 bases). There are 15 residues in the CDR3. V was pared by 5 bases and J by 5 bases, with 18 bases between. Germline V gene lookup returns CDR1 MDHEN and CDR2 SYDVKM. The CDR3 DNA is TGTGCCAGCAGTCCCCGCGGGGCTTATTCTTATGGCTACACCTTC. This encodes CASSPRGAYSYGYTF.

The CDR3 spells CARSLLAGPDLYNEQFF. CDR3 in DNA: TGTGCCAGAAGCCTCTTAGCGGGGCCGGACCTTTACAATGAGCAGTTCTTC. The rearrangement links TRBV5-3 to TRBJ2-1; 8 nucleotides align to TRBD2. TRBV5-3 is reported as an ORF; its role is uncertain. The CDR3 loop spans 17 amino acids. V dropped 4 bases and J dropped 4; count of bases not matched to a gene: 13.